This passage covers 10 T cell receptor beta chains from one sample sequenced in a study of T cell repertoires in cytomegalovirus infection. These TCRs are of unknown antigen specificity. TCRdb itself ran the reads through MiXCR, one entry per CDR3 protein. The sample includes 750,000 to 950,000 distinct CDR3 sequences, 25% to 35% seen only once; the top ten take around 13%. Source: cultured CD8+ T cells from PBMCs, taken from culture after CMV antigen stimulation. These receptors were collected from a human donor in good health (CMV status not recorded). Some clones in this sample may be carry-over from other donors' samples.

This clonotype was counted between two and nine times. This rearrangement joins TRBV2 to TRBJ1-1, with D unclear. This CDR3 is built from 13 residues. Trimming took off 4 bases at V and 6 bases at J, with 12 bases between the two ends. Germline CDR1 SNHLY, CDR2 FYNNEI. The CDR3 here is CASSGKSESEAFF. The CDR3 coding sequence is TGTGCCAGCAGTGGCAAGTCAGAATCTGAAGCTTTCTTT.

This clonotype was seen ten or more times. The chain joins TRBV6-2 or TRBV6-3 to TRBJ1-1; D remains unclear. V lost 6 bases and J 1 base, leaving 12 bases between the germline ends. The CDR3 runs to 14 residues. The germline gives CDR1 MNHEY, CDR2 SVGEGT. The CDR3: CASSIGTGNTEAFF. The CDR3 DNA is TGTGCCAGCAGCATCGGAACGGGGAACACTGAAGCTTTCTTT.

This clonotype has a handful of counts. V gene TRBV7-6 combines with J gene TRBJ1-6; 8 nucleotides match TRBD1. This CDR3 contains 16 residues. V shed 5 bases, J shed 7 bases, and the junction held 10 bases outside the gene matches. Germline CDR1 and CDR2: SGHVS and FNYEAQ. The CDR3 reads CASSDLDRGGNSPLHF. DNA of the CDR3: TGTGCCAGCAGCGACCTCGACAGGGGCGGGAATTCACCCCTCCACTTT.

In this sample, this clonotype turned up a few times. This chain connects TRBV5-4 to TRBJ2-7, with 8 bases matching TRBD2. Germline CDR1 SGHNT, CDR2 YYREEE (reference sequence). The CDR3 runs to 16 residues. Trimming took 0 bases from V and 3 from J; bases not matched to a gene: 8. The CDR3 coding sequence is TGTGCCAGCAGCTTGGAACTAGGAGCGGGAGACTACGAGCAGTACTTC. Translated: CASSLELGAGDYEQYF.

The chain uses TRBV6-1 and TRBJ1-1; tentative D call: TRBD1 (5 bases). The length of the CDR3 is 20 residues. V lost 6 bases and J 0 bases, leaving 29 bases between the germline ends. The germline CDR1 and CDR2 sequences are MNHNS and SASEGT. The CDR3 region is CASRPTSQWDGGYMNTEAFF. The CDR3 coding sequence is TGTGCCAGCAGACCCACTAGTCAGTGGGACGGAGGTTACATGAACACTGAAGCTTTCTTT.

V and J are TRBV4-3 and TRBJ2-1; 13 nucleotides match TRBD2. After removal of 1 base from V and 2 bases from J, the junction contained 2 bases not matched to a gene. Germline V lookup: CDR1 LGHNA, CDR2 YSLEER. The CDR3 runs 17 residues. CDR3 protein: CASSQVTSGGAYNEQFF. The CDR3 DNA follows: TGCGCCAGCAGCCAAGTTACTAGCGGGGGGGCCTACAATGAGCAGTTCTTC.

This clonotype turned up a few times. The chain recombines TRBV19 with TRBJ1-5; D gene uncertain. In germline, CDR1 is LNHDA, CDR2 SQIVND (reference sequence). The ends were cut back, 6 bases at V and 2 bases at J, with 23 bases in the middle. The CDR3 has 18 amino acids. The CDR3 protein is CASSRTSGSRHRNQPQHF. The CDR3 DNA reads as TGTGCCAGTAGCAGAACATCCGGATCACGGCACCGCAATCAGCCCCAGCATTTT.

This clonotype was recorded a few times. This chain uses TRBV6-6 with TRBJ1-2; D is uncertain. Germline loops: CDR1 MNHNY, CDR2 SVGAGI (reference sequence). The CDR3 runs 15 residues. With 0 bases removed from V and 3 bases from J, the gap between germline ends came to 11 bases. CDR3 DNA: TGTGCCAGCAGTTACTCGGGATTCTACGACTATGGCTACACCTTC. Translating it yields CASSYSGFYDYGYTF.

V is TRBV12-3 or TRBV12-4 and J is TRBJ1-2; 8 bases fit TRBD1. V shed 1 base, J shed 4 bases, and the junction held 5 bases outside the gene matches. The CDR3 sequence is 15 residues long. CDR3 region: CASSLGTGYSYGYTF. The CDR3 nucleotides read TGTGCCAGCAGTTTAGGGACAGGGTATAGCTATGGCTACACCTTC.

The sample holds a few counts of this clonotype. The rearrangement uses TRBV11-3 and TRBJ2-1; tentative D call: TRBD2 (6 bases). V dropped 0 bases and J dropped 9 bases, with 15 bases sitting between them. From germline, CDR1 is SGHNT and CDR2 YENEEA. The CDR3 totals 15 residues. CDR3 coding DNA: TGTGCCAGCAGCTTAGAGGGGGGTTCCGGCGGTGAGCAGTTCTTC. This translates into CASSLEGGSGGEQFF.